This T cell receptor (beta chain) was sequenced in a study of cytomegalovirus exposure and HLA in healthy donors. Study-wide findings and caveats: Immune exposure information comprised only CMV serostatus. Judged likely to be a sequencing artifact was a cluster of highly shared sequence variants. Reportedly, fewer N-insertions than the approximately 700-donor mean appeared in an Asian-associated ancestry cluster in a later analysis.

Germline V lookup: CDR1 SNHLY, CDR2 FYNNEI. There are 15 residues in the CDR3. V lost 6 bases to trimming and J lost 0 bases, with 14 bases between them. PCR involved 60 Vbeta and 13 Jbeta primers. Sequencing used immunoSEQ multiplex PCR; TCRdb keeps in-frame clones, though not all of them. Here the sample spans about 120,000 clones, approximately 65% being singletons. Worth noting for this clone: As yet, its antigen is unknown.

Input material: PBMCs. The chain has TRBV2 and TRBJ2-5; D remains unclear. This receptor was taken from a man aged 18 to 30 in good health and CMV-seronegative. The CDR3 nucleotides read TGTGCCAGCAGAGAGACCGGAGTTTACCAAGAGACCCAGTACTTC. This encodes CASRETGVYQETQYF.